The clone carrying this T cell receptor beta chain was observed a few times. As yet, its antigen is unknown. Germline V gene sequence: CDR1 MNHEY, CDR2 SMNVEV (reference sequence). Losses at the gene ends were 3 bases for V and 3 bases for J; bases not matched to a gene: 14. The CDR3 runs to 17 residues. The data derive from a study of shared clonotypes between healthy human individuals. Study as a whole: Donors had three CD4 naive, three CD4 memory, two CD8 naive and one CD8 memory plate apiece.

Study results and limitations: Clonotypes shared by all four donors outscored non-shared clonotypes in generation probability.

The protocol was immunoSEQ multiplex PCR, while the TCRdb copy is restricted to in-frame clones and leaves out a portion. Found here are 650,000 to 750,000 clones, 55% to 75% of them singletons; the top ten hold roughly 1.8%. This receptor was identified in a woman under 40 in good health. The genes are TRBV27 and TRBJ2-7; 7 nucleotides agree with TRBD1. Material: memory CD4+ T cells sorted from blood. Subset of the sample: CD45RA-negative fraction. This chain's CDR3 is CASSLRNRGSEHYEQYF. CDR3 nucleotide sequence: TGTGCCAGCAGTTTGCGAAACAGGGGTTCGGAACACTACGAGCAGTACTTC.